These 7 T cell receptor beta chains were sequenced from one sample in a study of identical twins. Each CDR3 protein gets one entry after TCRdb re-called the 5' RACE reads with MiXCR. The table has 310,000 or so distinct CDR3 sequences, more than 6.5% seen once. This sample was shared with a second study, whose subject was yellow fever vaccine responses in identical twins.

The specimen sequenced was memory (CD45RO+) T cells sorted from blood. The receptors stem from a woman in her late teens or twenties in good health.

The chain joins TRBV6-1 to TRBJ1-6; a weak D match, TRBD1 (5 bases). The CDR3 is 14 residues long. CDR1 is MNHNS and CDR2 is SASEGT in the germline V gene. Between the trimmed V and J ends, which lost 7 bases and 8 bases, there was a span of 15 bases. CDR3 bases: TGTGCCAGCAAGTCCCGGCAGGGTTATTCACCCCTCCACTTT. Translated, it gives CASKSRQGYSPLHF.

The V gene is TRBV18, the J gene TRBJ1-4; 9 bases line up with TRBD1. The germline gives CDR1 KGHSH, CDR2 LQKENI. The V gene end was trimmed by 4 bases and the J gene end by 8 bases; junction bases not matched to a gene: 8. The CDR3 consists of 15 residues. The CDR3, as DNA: TGTGCCAGCTCACTTCCCGGGACAGGGACCGAAAAACTGTTTTTT. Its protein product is CASSLPGTGTEKLFF.

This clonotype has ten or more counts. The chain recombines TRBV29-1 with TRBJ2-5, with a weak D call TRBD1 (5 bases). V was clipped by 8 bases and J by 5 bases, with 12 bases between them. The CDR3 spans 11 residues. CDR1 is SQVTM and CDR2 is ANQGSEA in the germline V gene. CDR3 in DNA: TGCAGCTTTGGGCAGGGTGAGACCCAGTACTTC. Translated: CSFGQGETQYF.

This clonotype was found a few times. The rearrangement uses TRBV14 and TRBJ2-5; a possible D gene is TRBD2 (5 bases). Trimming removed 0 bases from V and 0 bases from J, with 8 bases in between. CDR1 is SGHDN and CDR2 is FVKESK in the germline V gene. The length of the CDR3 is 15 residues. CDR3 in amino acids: CASSQDIANQETQYF. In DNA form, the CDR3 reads TGTGCCAGCAGCCAAGATATAGCGAACCAAGAGACCCAGTACTTC.

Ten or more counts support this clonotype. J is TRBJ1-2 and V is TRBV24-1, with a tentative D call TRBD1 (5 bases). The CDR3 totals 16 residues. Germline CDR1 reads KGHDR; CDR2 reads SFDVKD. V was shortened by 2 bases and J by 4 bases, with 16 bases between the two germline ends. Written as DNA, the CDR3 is TGTGCCACCAGTGATTCCCGCCGGCAGGGCGGCTATGGCTACACCTTC. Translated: CATSDSRRQGGYGYTF.

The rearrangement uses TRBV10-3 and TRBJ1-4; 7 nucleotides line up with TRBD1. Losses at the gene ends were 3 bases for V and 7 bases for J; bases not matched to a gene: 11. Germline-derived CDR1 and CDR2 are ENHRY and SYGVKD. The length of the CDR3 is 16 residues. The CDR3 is CAISDTQTGVFEKLFF. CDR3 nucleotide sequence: TGTGCCATCAGTGACACTCAAACAGGGGTTTTTGAAAAACTGTTTTTT.

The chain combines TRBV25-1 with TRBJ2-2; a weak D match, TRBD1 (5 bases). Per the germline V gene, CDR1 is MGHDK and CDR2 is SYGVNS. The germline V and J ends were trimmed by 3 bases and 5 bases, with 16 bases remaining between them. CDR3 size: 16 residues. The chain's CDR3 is CASSDPSSQGTGELFF. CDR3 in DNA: TGTGCCAGCAGTGATCCGTCTTCGCAGGGAACCGGGGAGCTGTTTTTT.